These 6 T cell receptor beta chains came from one sample sequenced in a study of blood T cell repertoires in COVID-19. The repertoire was sequenced with immunoSEQ multiplex PCR; TCRdb's copy has only in-frame clones and lacks some. The table records roughly 150,000 clones, about 84% of them present only once. Sequencing used PBMCs or T cells enriched from blood (not recorded which). These TCRs come from a woman between 18 and 30 years old who had been exposed to COVID-19.

There are a few counts of this clone. This CDR3 is also generated by other DNA sequences in the sample. The chain combines TRBV18 with TRBJ1-4; unclear D gene. The CDR3 contains 14 residues. Deletions cut 3 bases from V and 0 bases from J, with 5 bases between. Germline CDR1 and CDR2: KGHSH and LQKENI. CDR3 amino acids: CASSPRATNEKLFF. The CDR3 nucleotides are TGTGCCAGCTCACCGAGGGCAACTAATGAAAAACTGTTTTTT.

V gene TRBV15 combines with J gene TRBJ2-5, with 9 bases matching TRBD1. The J segment lost 4 bases and the V segment lost 6 bases, leaving 6 bases of the junction unmatched. Germline values: CDR1 LNHNV, CDR2 YYDKDF (reference sequence). The CDR3 loop spans 14 amino acids. CDR3 nucleotides: TGTGCCACCAGACAACAGGGGGCGGGAGAGACCCAGTACTTC. Protein sequence: CATRQQGAGETQYF.

This rearrangement joins TRBV30 to TRBJ2-6; D may be TRBD1 (6 bases). The germline gives CDR1 GTSNPN, CDR2 SVGIG (reference sequence). The CDR3 spans 17 residues. Trimming stripped 0 bases from V and 2 bases from J, with 14 bases between. CDR3 protein: CAWSVGLGAAGANVLTF. The CDR3 nucleotides read TGTGCCTGGAGTGTAGGGCTGGGGGCGGCTGGGGCCAACGTCCTGACTTTC.

The chain is built from TRBV4-1 and TRBJ2-7; perhaps TRBD2 as D (6 bases). The CDR3 spans 14 residues. Between the trimmed V and J ends, which lost 2 bases and 1 base, there was a span of 9 bases. Germline-derived CDR1 and CDR2 are MGHRA and YSYEKL. CDR3: CASSQSTRSYEQYF. The CDR3 DNA follows: TGCGCCAGCAGCCAATCGACTAGATCCTACGAGCAGTACTTC.

V usage is TRBV20-1 and J usage is TRBJ1-2; tentatively, D is TRBD1 (6 bases). Germline V lookup: CDR1 DFQATT, CDR2 SNEGSKA (reference sequence). The CDR3 has 14 amino acids. The ends were cut back, 3 bases at V and 2 bases at J, with 13 bases in the middle. This CDR3 is CSASGDKLNYGYTF. CDR3 in DNA: TGCAGTGCTAGTGGGGACAAGCTAAACTATGGCTACACCTTC.

V and J are TRBV28 and TRBJ1-1; TRBD1 matches 10 bases. The CDR3 spans 14 residues. Germline CDR1 and CDR2: MDHEN and SYDVKM. The J segment lost 6 bases and the V segment lost 6 bases, leaving 7 bases of the junction unmatched. DNA of the CDR3: TGTGCCAGCAGCCCCGGACAGGGGGGTGCTGAAGCTTTCTTT. The encoded protein is CASSPGQGGAEAFF.